These 18 T cell receptor beta chains were all obtained from the same sample, sequenced in a study of CD8 T cells in ankylosing spondylitis. TCRdb used MiXCR to reprocess the 5' RACE reads, holding one entry per CDR3 protein. The table has tens of thousands of distinct CDR3 sequences, under 7.5% seen once. The specimen sequenced was synovial fluid, either unsorted or a sorted T cell fraction (not recorded which). These receptors originate from a male donor with ankylosing spondylitis.

The J gene is TRBJ1-2, the V gene TRBV12-3 or TRBV12-4; 7 nucleotides match TRBD1. J gave up 4 bases and V 7 bases, and 6 bases lay outside the gene matches. This CDR3 has 13 amino acids. This CDR3 reads CASNKGQFYGYTF. The CDR3 coding sequence is TGTGCCAGCAATAAGGGACAGTTCTATGGCTACACCTTC.

This clonotype was recorded many times. The chain uses TRBV7-9 and TRBJ2-7, with 9 bases lining up with TRBD1. The CDR3 contains 16 residues. The V segment lost 5 bases and the J segment 9 bases; nucleotides outside the gene matches: 17. Germline values: CDR1 SEHNR, CDR2 FQNEAQ (reference sequence). Here the CDR3 DNA reads TGTGCCAGCAGCCCAACCCCGGGACAGGGCCGCGCCGGGCAGTACTTC. It codes for CASSPTPGQGRAGQYF.

The chain combines TRBV11-2 with TRBJ2-1, with 10 bases identical to TRBD2. Germline V gene data show CDR1 as SGHAT and CDR2 as FQNNGV. The CDR3 runs 17 residues. With V trimmed by 5 bases and J by 6 bases, 13 bases remained unmatched. CDR3 protein: CASSPTSGMGLGNEQFF. The CDR3 DNA follows: TGTGCCAGCAGCCCTACTAGCGGGATGGGGTTGGGCAATGAGCAGTTCTTC.

This chain joins TRBV5-4 and TRBJ2-3, with a possible D match to TRBD1 (6 bases). Trimming pared 5 bases from V and 3 bases from J, leaving 10 bases between. This CDR3 comprises 13 residues. The V gene's germline CDR1 is SGHNT and CDR2 YYREEE (reference sequence). The chain's CDR3 is CASRLGQTDTQYF. The CDR3 DNA follows: TGTGCCAGCAGACTCGGACAGACAGATACGCAGTATTTT.

The chain combines TRBV11-2 with TRBJ1-6, with D possibly TRBD1 on 5 matching bases. The CDR3 spans 15 residues. V was clipped by 3 bases and J by 5 bases, with 11 bases between them. Germline CDR1 and CDR2: SGHAT and FQNNGV. In nucleotides, the CDR3 is TGTGCCAGCAGCTTCGGGGGAAGCCATAATTCACCCCTCCACTTT. Protein: CASSFGGSHNSPLHF.

In its sample, this clonotype was seen a few times. This chain links TRBV5-1 with TRBJ1-6; 9 positions match TRBD1. The germline gives CDR1 SGHRS, CDR2 YFSETQ. This CDR3 has 14 amino acids. V lost 6 bases to trimming and J lost 8 bases; unmatched junction nucleotides: 6. This CDR3 reads CASKGTGTHSPLHF. In DNA form, the CDR3 reads TGCGCCAGCAAGGGGACAGGGACGCATTCACCCCTCCACTTT.

This clonotype showed up just a few times. The CDR3 nucleotides are TGTGCCAGTAGAATGACAGAGTCCTACGAGCAGTACTTC. As protein: CASRMTESYEQYF. J is TRBJ2-7 and V is TRBV19; maybe TRBD1 (5 bases). This CDR3 is 13 amino acids long. From germline, CDR1 is LNHDA and CDR2 SQIVND (reference sequence). Trimming stripped 6 bases from V and 1 base from J, with 10 bases between. The full variable domain, rest sourced from reference TRBV19 and TRBJ2-7, is DGGITQSPKYLFRKEGQNVTLSCEQNLNHDAMYWYRQDPGQGLRLIYYSQIVNDFQKGDIAEGYSVSREKKESFPLTVTSAQKNPTAFYLCASRMTESYEQYFGPGTRLTVT.

There are many counts of this clonotype. The rearrangement links TRBV6-1 to TRBJ2-3, with 7 bases aligning to TRBD1. The CDR3 length is 15 residues. V was pared by 6 bases and J by 4 bases, with 10 bases of the junction left unmatched. Germline-derived CDR1 and CDR2 are MNHNS and SASEGT. The CDR3 region is CASRIWTGRADTQYF. CDR3 DNA sequence: TGTGCCAGCAGGATTTGGACAGGTCGAGCAGATACGCAGTATTTT.

In its sample, this clonotype was seen many times. The chain employs TRBV20-1 and TRBJ2-1; 11 bases agree with TRBD2. After removal of 5 bases from V and 9 bases from J, the junction contained 6 bases not matched to a gene. Germline values: CDR1 DFQATT, CDR2 SNEGSKA (reference sequence). The CDR3 length is 13 residues. CDR3 residues: CSAGNSGRAEQFF. The CDR3 DNA sequence: TGCAGTGCTGGAAATAGCGGGAGGGCTGAGCAGTTCTTC.

There are many counts of this clonotype. The chain links TRBV20-1 to TRBJ2-3; maybe TRBD2 (6 bases). V was clipped by 4 bases and J by 6 bases, with 20 bases between them. The CDR3 contains 15 residues. Germline values: CDR1 DFQATT, CDR2 SNEGSKA (reference sequence). The CDR3 spells CSATNGLGGPDTQYF. Here the CDR3 DNA reads TGCAGTGCTACGAACGGACTCGGAGGGCCCGATACGCAGTATTTT.

This clonotype was seen more than once but under ten times. The chain recombines TRBV5-1 with TRBJ2-3; D uncertain. The V end lost 0 bases, the J end lost 0 bases, and 8 bases lay between the germline ends. The germline gives CDR1 SGHRS, CDR2 YFSETQ. The CDR3 is made up of 15 amino acids. The CDR3 nucleotides read TGCGCCAGCAGCTTGGGATCCGGTAGCACAGATACGCAGTATTTT. Encoded protein: CASSLGSGSTDTQYF.

This CDR3 is CASSLGGWGGDTQYF. In DNA, the CDR3 is TGTGCCAGCAGCCTAGGGGGTTGGGGGGGAGATACGCAGTATTTT. The chain has TRBV7-3 and TRBJ2-3; D may be TRBD2 (7 bases). The CDR3 covers 15 residues. The germline V gene encodes CDR1 SGHTA and CDR2 FQGTGA. V dropped 5 bases and J dropped 5 bases, with 17 bases sitting between them. Full variable domain (missing parts from reference TRBV7-3 and TRBJ2-3): GAGVSQTPSNKVTEKGKYVELRCDPISGHTALYWYRQSLGQGPEFLIYFQGTGAADDSGLPNDRFFAVRPEGSVSTLKIQRTERGDSAVYLCASSLGGWGGDTQYFGPGTRLTVL.

In this sample, this clonotype turned up many times. The chain links TRBV20-1 to TRBJ1-4, with no clear D. Germline V lookup: CDR1 DFQATT, CDR2 SNEGSKA (reference sequence). The CDR3 is 13 residues long. Trimming cost V 1 base and J 6 bases, with 9 bases left between them. The CDR3: CSARGGEDEKLFF. CDR3 coding DNA: TGCAGTGCTAGAGGTGGGGAGGATGAAAAACTGTTTTTT.

In its sample, this clonotype was seen many times. This rearrangement joins TRBV7-8 to TRBJ2-3; 10 bases line up with TRBD2. Per germline, CDR1 SGHVS and CDR2 FQNEAQ. Trimming at V came to 3 bases and at J to 5 bases, leaving 8 bases not matched to a gene. The CDR3 extends over 16 amino acids. CDR3 sequence: CASSFFDSSGGDTQYF. DNA of the CDR3: TGTGCCAGCAGCTTTTTCGATTCTAGCGGGGGAGATACGCAGTATTTT.

This clonotype has ten or more counts. This chain uses TRBV28 with TRBJ2-3; D possibly corresponds to TRBD1 (7 bases). Germline V CDR1 and CDR2: MDHEN, SYDVKM. Trimming stripped 11 bases from V and 4 bases from J, with 16 bases between. This CDR3 is built from 13 residues. CDR3 in DNA: TGTGCCTCACGGCAGGGGGGTGCAGATACGCAGTATTTT. Translated: CASRQGGADTQYF.

This clonotype has only a few counts. The J gene is TRBJ2-3, the V gene TRBV2, with a weak D call TRBD2 (7 bases). Germline CDR1 and CDR2: SNHLY and FYNNEI. V was cut by 0 bases and J by 0 bases, with 19 bases left in between. CDR3 length equals 19 residues. DNA for the CDR3: TGTGCCAGCAGTGAAGCGACCGGGGGAGGGGGTTTAAGCACAGATACGCAGTATTTT. Translating it yields CASSEATGGGGLSTDTQYF.

This clonotype was counted between two and nine times. The rearrangement uses TRBV30 and TRBJ2-1; no firm D call. The V and J ends lost 1 base and 0 bases respectively, with 10 bases between them. Germline V gene sequence: CDR1 GTSNPN, CDR2 SVGIG (reference sequence). CDR3 length: 15 amino acids. In DNA, the CDR3 is TGTGCCTGGAGTGCCTTTAGTGGCTCCTACAATGAGCAGTTCTTC. Protein: CAWSAFSGSYNEQFF.

A few counts support this clonotype. The V call is TRBV5-1, the J call TRBJ2-3; D uncertain. This CDR3 comprises 12 residues. Trimming removed 1 base from V and 14 bases from J, with 14 bases in between. Germline lookup yields CDR1 SGHRS and CDR2 YFSETQ. The CDR3 sequence: CASSLQSADWYF. CDR3 nucleotides: TGCGCCAGCAGCTTGCAGTCAGCCGACTGGTATTTT. Complete variable domain (other parts from reference TRBV5-1 and TRBJ2-3): KAGVTQTPRYLIKTRGQQVTLSCSPISGHRSVSWYQQTPGQGLQFLFEYFSETQRNKGNFPGRFSGRQFSNSRSEMNVSTLELGDSALYLCASSLQSADWYFGPGTRLTVL.